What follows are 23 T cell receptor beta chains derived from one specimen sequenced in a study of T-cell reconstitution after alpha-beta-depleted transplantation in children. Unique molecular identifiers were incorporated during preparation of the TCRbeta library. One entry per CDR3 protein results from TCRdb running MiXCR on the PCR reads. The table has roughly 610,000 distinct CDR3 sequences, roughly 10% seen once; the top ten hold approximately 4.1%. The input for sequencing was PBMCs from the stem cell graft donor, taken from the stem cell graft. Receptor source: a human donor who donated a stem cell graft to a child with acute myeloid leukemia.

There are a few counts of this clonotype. CDR3 sequence reads: CSARAVVNYEQYF. DNA for the CDR3: TGCAGTGCTAGAGCAGTCGTCAACTACGAGCAGTACTTC. The chain recombines TRBV20-1 with TRBJ2-7; D remains ambiguous. Trimming cost V 1 base and J 3 bases, with 10 bases left between them. The CDR3 runs 13 residues. The germline CDR1 and CDR2 sequences are DFQATT and SNEGSKA (reference sequence).

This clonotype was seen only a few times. The CDR3 region is CASSYGSVGSGTVGSYNEQFF. The CDR3 DNA sequence: TGTGCCAGCAGTTACGGGAGTGTGGGTAGCGGGACGGTTGGCTCCTACAATGAGCAGTTCTTC. This chain links TRBV6-2 or TRBV6-3 with TRBJ2-1; 8 nucleotides line up with TRBD2. CDR3 length: 21 residues. V shed 2 bases and J 0 bases; nucleotides not matched to a gene: 18. Germline loops: CDR1 MNHEY, CDR2 SVGEGT.

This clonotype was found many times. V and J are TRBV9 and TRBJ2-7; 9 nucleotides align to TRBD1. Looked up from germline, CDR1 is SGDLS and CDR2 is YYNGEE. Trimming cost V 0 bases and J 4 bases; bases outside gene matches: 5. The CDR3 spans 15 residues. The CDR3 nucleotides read TGTGCCAGCAGCGTAGCTCCGACAGGGGGGTACGAGCAGTACTTC. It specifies CASSVAPTGGYEQYF.

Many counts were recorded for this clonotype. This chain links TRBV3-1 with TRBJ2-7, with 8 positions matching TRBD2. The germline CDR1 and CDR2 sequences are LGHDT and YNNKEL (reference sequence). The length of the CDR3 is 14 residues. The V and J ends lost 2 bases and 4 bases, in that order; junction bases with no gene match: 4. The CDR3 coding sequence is TGTGCCAGCAGCCAACGCGGGAGGAATTACGAGCAGTACTTC. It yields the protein CASSQRGRNYEQYF.

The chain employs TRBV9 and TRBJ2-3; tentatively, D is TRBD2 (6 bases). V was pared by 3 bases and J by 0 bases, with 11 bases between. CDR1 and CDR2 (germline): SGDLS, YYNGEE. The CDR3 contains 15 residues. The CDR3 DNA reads TGTGCCAGCAGCGCGATAGCGGAGAGCACAGATACGCAGTATTTT. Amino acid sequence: CASSAIAESTDTQYF. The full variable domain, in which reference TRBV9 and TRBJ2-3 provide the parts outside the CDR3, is DSGVTQTPKHLITATGQRVTLRCSPRSGDLSVYWYQQSLDQGLQFLIQYYNGEERAKGNILERFSAQQFPDLHSELNLSSLELGDSALYFCASSAIAESTDTQYFGPGTRLTVL.

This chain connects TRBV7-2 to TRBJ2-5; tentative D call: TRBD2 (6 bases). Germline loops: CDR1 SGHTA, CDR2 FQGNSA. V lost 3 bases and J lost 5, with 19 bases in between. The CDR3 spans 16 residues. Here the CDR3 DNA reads TGTGCCAGCAGCTTGGGGACGGGAGCCCTCGGTGAGACCCAGTACTTC. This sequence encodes CASSLGTGALGETQYF.

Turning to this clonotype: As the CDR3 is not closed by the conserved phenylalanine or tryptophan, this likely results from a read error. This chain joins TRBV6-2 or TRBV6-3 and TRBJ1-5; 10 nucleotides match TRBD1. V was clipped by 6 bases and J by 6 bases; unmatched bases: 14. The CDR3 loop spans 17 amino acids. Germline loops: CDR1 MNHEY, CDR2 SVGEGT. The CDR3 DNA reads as TGTGCCAGCAGCACGACAGGGGGCGCGTCGTTGGGTCAGCCCCAGCATTCT. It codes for CASSTTGGASLGQPQHS.

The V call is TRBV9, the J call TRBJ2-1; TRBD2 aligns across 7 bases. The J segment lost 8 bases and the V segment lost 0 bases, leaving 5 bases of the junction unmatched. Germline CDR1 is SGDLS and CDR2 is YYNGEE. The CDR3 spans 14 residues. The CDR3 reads CASSVAGRWDEQFF. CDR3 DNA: TGTGCCAGCAGCGTAGCCGGGAGGTGGGATGAGCAGTTCTTC.

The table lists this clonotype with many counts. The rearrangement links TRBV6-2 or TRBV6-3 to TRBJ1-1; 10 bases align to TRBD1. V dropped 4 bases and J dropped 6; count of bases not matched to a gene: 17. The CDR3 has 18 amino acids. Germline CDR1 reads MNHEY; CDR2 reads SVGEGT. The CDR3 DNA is TGTGCCAGCAGTTCGACGTCCGGGACAGGGGTTTTCTTTGCTGAAGCTTTCTTT. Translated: CASSSTSGTGVFFAEAFF.

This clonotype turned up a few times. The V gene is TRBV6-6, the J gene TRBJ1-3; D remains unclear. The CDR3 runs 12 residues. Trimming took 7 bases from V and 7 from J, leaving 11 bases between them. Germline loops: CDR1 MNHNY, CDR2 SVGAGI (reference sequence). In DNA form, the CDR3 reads TGTGCCAGCAAAAACCCCAGTAACACCATATATTTT. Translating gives CASKNPSNTIYF.

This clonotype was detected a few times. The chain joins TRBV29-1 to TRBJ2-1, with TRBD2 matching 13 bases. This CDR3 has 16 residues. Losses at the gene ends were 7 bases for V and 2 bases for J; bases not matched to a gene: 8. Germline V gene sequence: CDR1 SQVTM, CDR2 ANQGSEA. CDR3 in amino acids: CSGGTSGEAAYNEQFF. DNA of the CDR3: TGCAGCGGGGGGACTAGCGGGGAGGCGGCCTACAATGAGCAGTTCTTC.

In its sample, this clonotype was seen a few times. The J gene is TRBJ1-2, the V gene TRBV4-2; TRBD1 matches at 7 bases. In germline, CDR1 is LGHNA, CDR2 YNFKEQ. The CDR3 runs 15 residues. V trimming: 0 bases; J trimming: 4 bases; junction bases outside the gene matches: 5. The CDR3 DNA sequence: TGTGCCAGCAGCCAAGACAGGGGGGAGGCCTATGGCTACACCTTC. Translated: CASSQDRGEAYGYTF.

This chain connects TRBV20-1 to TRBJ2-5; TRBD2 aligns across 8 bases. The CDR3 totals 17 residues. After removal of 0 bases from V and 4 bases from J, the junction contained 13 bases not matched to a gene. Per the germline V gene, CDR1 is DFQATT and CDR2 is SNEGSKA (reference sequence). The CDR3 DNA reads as TGCAGTGCTAGAGAGGTGGCGGGAGTCGGGGGGGGAGAGACCCAGTACTTC. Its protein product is CSAREVAGVGGGETQYF.

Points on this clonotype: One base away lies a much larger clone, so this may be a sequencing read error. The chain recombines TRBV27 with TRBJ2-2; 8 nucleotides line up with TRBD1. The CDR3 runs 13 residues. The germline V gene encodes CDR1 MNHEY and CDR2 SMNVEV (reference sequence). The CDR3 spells CAGSRTGPGELFF. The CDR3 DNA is TGTGCCGGCAGCCGGACAGGGCCCGGGGAGCTGTTTTTT.

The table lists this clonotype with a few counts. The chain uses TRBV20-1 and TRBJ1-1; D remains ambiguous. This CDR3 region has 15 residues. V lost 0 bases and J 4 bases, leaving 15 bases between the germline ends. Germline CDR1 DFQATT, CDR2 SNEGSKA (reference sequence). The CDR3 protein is CSARETGRVSTEAFF. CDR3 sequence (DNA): TGCAGTGCTAGAGAAACGGGTCGGGTCAGCACTGAAGCTTTCTTT.

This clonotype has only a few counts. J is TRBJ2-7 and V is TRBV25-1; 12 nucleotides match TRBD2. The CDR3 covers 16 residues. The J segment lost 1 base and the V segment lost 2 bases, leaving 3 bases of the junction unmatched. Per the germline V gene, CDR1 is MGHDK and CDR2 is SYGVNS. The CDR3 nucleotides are TGTGCCAGCAGTGAAGGACTAGCGGGGCATTCCTACGAGCAGTACTTC. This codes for CASSEGLAGHSYEQYF.

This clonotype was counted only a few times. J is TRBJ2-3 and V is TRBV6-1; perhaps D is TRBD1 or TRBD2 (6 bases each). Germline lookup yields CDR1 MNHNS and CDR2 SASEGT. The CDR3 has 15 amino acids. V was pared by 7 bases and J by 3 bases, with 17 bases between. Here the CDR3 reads CASTKKGGLTDTQYF. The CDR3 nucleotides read TGTGCCAGCACCAAAAAAGGGGGGTTGACAGATACGCAGTATTTT.

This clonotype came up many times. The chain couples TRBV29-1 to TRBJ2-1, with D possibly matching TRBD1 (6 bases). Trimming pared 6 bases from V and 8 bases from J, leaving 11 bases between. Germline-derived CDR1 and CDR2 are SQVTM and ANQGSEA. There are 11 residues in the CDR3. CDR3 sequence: CSVGAEDEQFF. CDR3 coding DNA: TGCAGCGTGGGGGCCGAGGATGAGCAGTTCTTC.

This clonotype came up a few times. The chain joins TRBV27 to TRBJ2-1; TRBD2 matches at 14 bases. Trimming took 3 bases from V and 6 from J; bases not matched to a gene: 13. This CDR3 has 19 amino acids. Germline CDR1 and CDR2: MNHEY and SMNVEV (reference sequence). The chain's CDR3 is CASSFRGGLAGENGNEQFF. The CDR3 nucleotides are TGTGCCAGCAGTTTCCGGGGGGGACTAGCGGGAGAGAACGGCAATGAGCAGTTCTTC.

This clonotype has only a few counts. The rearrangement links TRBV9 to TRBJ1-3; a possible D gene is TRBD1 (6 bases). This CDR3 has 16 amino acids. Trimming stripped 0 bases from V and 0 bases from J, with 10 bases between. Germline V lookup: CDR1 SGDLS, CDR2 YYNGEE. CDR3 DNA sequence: TGTGCCAGCAGCGTAGAGAGGGGGAGCTCTGGAAACACCATATATTTT. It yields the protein CASSVERGSSGNTIYF. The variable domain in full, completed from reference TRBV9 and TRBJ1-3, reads DSGVTQTPKHLITATGQRVTLRCSPRSGDLSVYWYQQSLDQGLQFLIQYYNGEERAKGNILERFSAQQFPDLHSELNLSSLELGDSALYFCASSVERGSSGNTIYFGEGSWLTVV.

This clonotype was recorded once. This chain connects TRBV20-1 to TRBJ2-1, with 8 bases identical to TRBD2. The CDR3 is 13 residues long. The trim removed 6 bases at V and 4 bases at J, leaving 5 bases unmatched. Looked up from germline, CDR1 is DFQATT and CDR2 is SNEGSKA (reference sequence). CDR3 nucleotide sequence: TGCAGTGCAAGCGGGAGTGATTACAATGAGCAGTTCTTC. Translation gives CSASGSDYNEQFF.

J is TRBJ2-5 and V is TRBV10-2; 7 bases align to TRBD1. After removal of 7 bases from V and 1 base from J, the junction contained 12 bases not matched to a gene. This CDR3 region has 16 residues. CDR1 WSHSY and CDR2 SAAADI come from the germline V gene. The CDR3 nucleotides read TGCGCCAGCATTGATTGGACAGGAGCCCTCCAAGAGACCCAGTACTTC. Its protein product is CASIDWTGALQETQYF.

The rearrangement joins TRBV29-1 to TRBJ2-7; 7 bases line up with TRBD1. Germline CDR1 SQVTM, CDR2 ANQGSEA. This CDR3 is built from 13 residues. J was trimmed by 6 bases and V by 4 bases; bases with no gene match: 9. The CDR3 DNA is TGCAGCGTTGCAAAGGGGGCCAGGGGCGAGCAGTACTTC. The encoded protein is CSVAKGARGEQYF.